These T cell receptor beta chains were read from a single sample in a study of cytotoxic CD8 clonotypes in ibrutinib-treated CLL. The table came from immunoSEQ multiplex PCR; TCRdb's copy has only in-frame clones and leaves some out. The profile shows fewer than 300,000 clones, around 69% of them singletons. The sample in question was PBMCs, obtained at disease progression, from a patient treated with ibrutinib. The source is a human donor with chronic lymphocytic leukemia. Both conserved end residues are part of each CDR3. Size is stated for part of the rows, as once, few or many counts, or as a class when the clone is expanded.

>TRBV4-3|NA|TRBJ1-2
CASSQERDSSFYGYTF
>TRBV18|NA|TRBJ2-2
CASSPPGLAGGNTGELFF
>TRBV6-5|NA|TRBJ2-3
CASSFRAITDTQYF
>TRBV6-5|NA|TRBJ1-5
CASSYGDREWPQHF
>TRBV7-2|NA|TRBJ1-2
CASSPYLVGARGYTF
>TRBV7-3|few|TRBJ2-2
CASSLAGGRRELFF
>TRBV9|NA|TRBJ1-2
CASSVPGLAGYTF
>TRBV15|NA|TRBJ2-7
CATSGDRTYEQYF
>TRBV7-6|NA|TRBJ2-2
CASSLVLTNTGELFF
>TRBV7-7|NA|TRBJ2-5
CASSSRDRGRGTQYF
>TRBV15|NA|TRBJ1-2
CATSRATTGDRYGYTF
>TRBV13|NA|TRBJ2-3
CASSLRLALGTDTQYF
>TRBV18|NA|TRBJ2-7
CASSPRGLVHYEQYF
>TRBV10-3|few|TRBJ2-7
CAISQDGSSYEQYF
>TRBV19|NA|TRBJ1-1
CASSTNGVNTEAFF
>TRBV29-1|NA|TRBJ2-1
CSVEGQGRLDEQFF
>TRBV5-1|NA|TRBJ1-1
CASSLGLNTEAFF
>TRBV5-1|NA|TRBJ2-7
CASSMTSGSSYEQYF
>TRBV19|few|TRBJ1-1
CASSPHTENTEAFF
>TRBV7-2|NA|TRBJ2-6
CASSLELAGFAGANVLTF
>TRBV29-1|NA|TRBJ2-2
CSVEEDANTGELFF
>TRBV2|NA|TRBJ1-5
CASAGGPQPQHF
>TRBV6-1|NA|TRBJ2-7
CASSEAYRGFRYEQYF
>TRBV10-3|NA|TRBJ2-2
CAISTSGRFGELFF
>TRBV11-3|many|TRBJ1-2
CASITVGYTF
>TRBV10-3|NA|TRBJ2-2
CAISPAALAGELFF
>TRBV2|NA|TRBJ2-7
CASQLLGGAYEQYF
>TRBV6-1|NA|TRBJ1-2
CASSDLGTGAGYTF
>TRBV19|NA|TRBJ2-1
CASSILAGSSYNEQFF
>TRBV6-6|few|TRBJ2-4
CASSKTGTGNIQYF
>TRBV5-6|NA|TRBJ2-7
CASSFLAGSYEQYF
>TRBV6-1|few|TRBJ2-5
CASSSRARGETQYF
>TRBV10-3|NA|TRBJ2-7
CAISVVGVKYF
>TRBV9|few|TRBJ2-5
CASSVSDNQETQYF
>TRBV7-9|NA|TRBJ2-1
CASSFSANEQFF
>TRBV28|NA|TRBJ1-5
CASSWGTGANRQPQHF
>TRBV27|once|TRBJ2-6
CASSSPGRGRFSGANVLTF
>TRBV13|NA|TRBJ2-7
CASSSRLAGVYEQYF
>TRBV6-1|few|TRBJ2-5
CASSADPMLTQYF
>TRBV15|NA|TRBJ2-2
CATSRETGTSTNTGELFF
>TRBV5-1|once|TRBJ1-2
CASSARGLDYGYTF
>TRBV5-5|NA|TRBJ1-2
CASSLAGANYGYTF
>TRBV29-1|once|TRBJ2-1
CSVLASGYNEQFF
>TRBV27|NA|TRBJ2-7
CASSLGLGNYEQYF